This entry lists 30 T cell receptor beta chains sequenced from one sample in a study of cytomegalovirus exposure and HLA in healthy donors. It was with 60 Vbeta and 13 Jbeta primers that the PCR ran. Method: immunoSEQ multiplex PCR; TCRdb's copy keeps in-frame clones and lacks some. This sample has 200,000 or so clones, with about four fifths found just once. Sequenced: PBMCs. These receptors were taken from a woman in her twenties or thirties in good health and CMV-seropositive.

The chain recombines TRBV5-4 with TRBJ2-3; D may be TRBD1 (6 bases). The CDR3 consists of 16 residues. Germline CDR1 and CDR2: SGHNT and YYREEE (reference sequence). With 5 bases removed from V and 4 bases from J, the gap between germline ends came to 20 bases. This CDR3 is CASRPNQGHGADTQYF. CDR3 bases: TGTGCCAGCAGACCGAATCAGGGGCATGGCGCAGATACGCAGTATTTT.

The rearrangement links TRBV28 to TRBJ2-1, with TRBD2 identical over 12 bases. The CDR3 sequence is 16 residues long. Germline CDR1 MDHEN, CDR2 SYDVKM. Unmatched junction bases numbered 11, after V lost 5 bases and J lost 9 bases. The CDR3 sequence: CASSRTETSGSVEQFF. For the CDR3, the DNA is TGTGCCAGCAGTCGAACCGAGACTAGCGGGAGTGTTGAGCAGTTCTTC.

The chain uses TRBV18 and TRBJ1-4, with TRBD1 as a possible D gene (6 bases). The V and J ends lost 0 bases and 8 bases respectively, with 7 bases between them. Germline-derived CDR1 and CDR2 are KGHSH and LQKENI. CDR3 length: 13 amino acids. CDR3 in DNA: TGTGCCAGCTCACCACCGAGGGGGGAAAAACTGTTTTTT. Encoded protein: CASSPPRGEKLFF.

This clone was seen just once. The chain couples TRBV19 to TRBJ2-7; TRBD2 matches 12 bases. Germline V gene data show CDR1 as LNHDA and CDR2 as SQIVND (reference sequence). V dropped 6 bases and J dropped 6; count of bases not matched to a gene: 6. The CDR3 covers 14 residues. CDR3 amino acids: CASSLAGGPVEQYF. The CDR3 DNA reads TGTGCCAGTAGCCTAGCGGGAGGGCCTGTCGAGCAGTACTTC.

The chain couples TRBV6-1 to TRBJ2-5; TRBD1 matches at 8 bases. The CDR3 runs to 15 residues. The V and J ends lost 7 bases and 7 bases, in that order; junction bases with no gene match: 14. Per germline, CDR1 MNHNS and CDR2 SASEGT. CDR3 sequence: CASTGTGRGAGTQYF. The CDR3 nucleotides read TGTGCCAGCACCGGGACAGGTCGTGGGGCGGGGACCCAGTACTTC.

V is TRBV6-1 and J is TRBJ2-7; the D is unclear. The CDR3 runs 13 residues. V was pared by 4 bases and J by 4 bases, with 11 bases between. Germline assignment: CDR1 MNHNS and CDR2 SASEGT. CDR3 sequence reads: CASSAAGSYEQYF. Here the CDR3 DNA reads TGTGCCAGCAGTGCGGCCGGGTCTTACGAGCAGTACTTC.

The chain has TRBV27 and TRBJ1-5, with 11 bases that match TRBD1. In germline, CDR1 is MNHEY, CDR2 SMNVEV (reference sequence). The V segment lost 3 bases and the J segment 6 bases; nucleotides outside the gene matches: 10. The CDR3 consists of 17 residues. The CDR3 bases are TGTGCCAGCAGTTTGTTTTGGGGACAGGGGGAGCGTCAGCCCCAGCATTTT. Its protein product is CASSLFWGQGERQPQHF.

The chain recombines TRBV7-8 with TRBJ2-7; no clear D. The CDR3 length is 13 residues. V was shortened by 5 bases and J by 2 bases, with 10 bases between the two germline ends. CDR1 is SGHVS, CDR2 FQNEAQ, per germline. CDR3 loop: CASSLSLPYEQYF. CDR3 coding DNA: TGTGCCAGCAGCCTCTCCCTCCCCTACGAGCAGTACTTC.

This clone occurred a few times. This rearrangement joins TRBV5-4 to TRBJ2-7; TRBD1 agrees at 8 bases. J lost 3 bases, V lost 0 bases, and 5 bases had no gene match. CDR1 and CDR2 (germline): SGHNT, YYREEE (reference sequence). The CDR3 spans 15 residues. DNA for the CDR3: TGTGCCAGCAGCTTGGCCGGGACAGGTCGCTACGAGCAGTACTTC. This gives the protein CASSLAGTGRYEQYF.

This rearrangement joins TRBV4-1 to TRBJ2-2; 7 bases map to TRBD2. The CDR3 runs 18 residues. V was clipped by 3 bases and J by 6 bases; unmatched bases: 16. The germline V gene has CDR1 MGHRA and CDR2 YSYEKL. In DNA form, the CDR3 reads TGCGCCAGCAGCCAGGCAAGGTCGAGCGGGACCCGGTCCGGGGAGCTGTTTTTT. It is translated as CASSQARSSGTRSGELFF.

The chain couples TRBV9 to TRBJ2-2; D perhaps matches TRBD2 (6 bases). Germline CDR1 reads SGDLS; CDR2 reads YYNGEE. The ends were cut back, 4 bases at V and 8 bases at J, with 12 bases in the middle. CDR3 length equals 13 residues. The CDR3 bases are TGTGCCAGCAGCACCTCGGGGAGGGGGGAGCTGTTTTTT. Protein product: CASSTSGRGELFF.

This rearrangement joins TRBV5-6 to TRBJ1-5; TRBD1 aligns across 9 bases. Looked up from germline, CDR1 is SGHDT and CDR2 is YYEEEE. This CDR3 is 14 amino acids long. Losses at the gene ends were 3 bases for V and 6 bases for J; bases not matched to a gene: 4. Here the CDR3 reads CASSSTGGAQPQHF. CDR3 nucleotides: TGTGCCAGCAGCTCGACAGGGGGGGCTCAGCCCCAGCATTTT.

This clone was seen a single time. This chain joins TRBV19 and TRBJ2-3; possible D gene TRBD2, 5 bases. V lost 7 bases, J lost 1 base, and 12 bases lay in between. The germline V gene encodes CDR1 LNHDA and CDR2 SQIVND (reference sequence). This CDR3 contains 14 residues. In DNA, the CDR3 is TGTGCCAGTACGGTCGGGGTTGGCACAGATACGCAGTATTTT. It encodes CASTVGVGTDTQYF.

The chain has TRBV10-1 and TRBJ2-7, with D perhaps matching TRBD1 (5 bases). The CDR3 runs 15 residues. The V and J ends lost 6 bases and 4 bases respectively, with 19 bases between them. Germline lookup yields CDR1 WNHNN and CDR2 SYGVQD (reference sequence). The CDR3 DNA reads TGCGCCAGCAGCCCCCATCGACAGAACCCGTACGAGCAGTACTTC. Encoded protein: CASSPHRQNPYEQYF.

A single count supports this clone. The J gene is TRBJ1-2, the V gene TRBV28, with D unclear. V shed 5 bases and J shed 3 bases, with 10 bases lying between them. The CDR3 consists of 13 residues. Per germline, CDR1 MDHEN and CDR2 SYDVKM. Here the CDR3 DNA reads TGTGCCAGCAGTCTCGAGAGCTACTATGGCTACACCTTC. As protein: CASSLESYYGYTF.

CDR3 protein: CASRRSRGQLTDTQYF. CDR3 sequence (DNA): TGCGCCAGCCGGCGGAGCAGGGGGCAACTCACAGATACGCAGTATTTT. The V and J genes are TRBV5-1 and TRBJ2-3, with 8 bases matching TRBD1. J was trimmed by 2 bases and V by 7 bases; bases with no gene match: 12. The CDR3 is 16 residues long. CDR1 SGHRS and CDR2 YFSETQ come from the germline V gene.

The V gene is TRBV7-9, the J gene TRBJ1-1; 10 positions agree with TRBD1. The J segment lost 5 bases and the V segment lost 4 bases, leaving 4 bases of the junction unmatched. The germline gives CDR1 SEHNR, CDR2 FQNEAQ (reference sequence). The CDR3 has 14 residues. The CDR3 loop is CASSSRQGATEAFF. The CDR3 coding sequence is TGTGCCAGCAGCTCCCGACAGGGGGCGACTGAAGCTTTCTTT.

The count of this clone is one. The chain links TRBV19 to TRBJ2-5, with 11 bases that match TRBD1. The length of the CDR3 is 16 residues. V dropped 2 bases and J dropped 5; count of bases not matched to a gene: 7. Germline assignment: CDR1 LNHDA and CDR2 SQIVND (reference sequence). The chain's CDR3 is CASSIPLDRGRETQYF. The CDR3 DNA reads as TGTGCCAGTAGTATACCCCTGGACAGGGGGCGGGAGACCCAGTACTTC.

The genes are TRBV4-1 and TRBJ1-4; TRBD1 might be the D (6 bases). CDR3 length equals 16 residues. CDR1 is MGHRA, CDR2 YSYEKL, per germline. Trimming left V 0 bases short and J 6 bases short, with 14 bases between. CDR3 DNA sequence: TGCGCCAGCAGCCAAGAAGGGGGACGGAGAGATGAAAAACTGTTTTTT. This encodes CASSQEGGRRDEKLFF.

With regard to this clone: Other nucleotide sequences from this sample produce the same CDR3. The genes are TRBV6-5 and TRBJ1-1; D is unresolved. The V end lost 0 bases, the J end lost 1 base, and 3 bases lay between the germline ends. The CDR3 runs 13 residues. The V gene's germline CDR1 is MNHEY and CDR2 SVGAGI. The CDR3 protein is CASSYSRNTEAFF. The CDR3, as DNA: TGTGCCAGCAGTTACTCCAGGAACACTGAAGCTTTCTTT.

This sequence joins TRBV5-1 and TRBJ1-1; tentative D call: TRBD1 (6 bases). Trimming took 6 bases from V and 6 from J, leaving 21 bases between them. CDR1 and CDR2 (germline): SGHRS, YFSETQ. The CDR3 extends over 15 amino acids. In nucleotides, the CDR3 is TGCGCCAGCAATCAGGGGCTGAACGGATACCCTGAAGCTTTCTTT. It translates to CASNQGLNGYPEAFF.

The chain uses TRBV19 and TRBJ2-7; D is unresolved. The CDR3 length is 13 residues. V was pared by 3 bases and J by 4 bases, with 10 bases between. From germline, CDR1 is LNHDA and CDR2 SQIVND (reference sequence). The CDR3 coding sequence is TGTGCCAGTAGTATTGATATCAGGTACGAGCAGTACTTC. It is translated as CASSIDIRYEQYF.

This chain joins TRBV2 and TRBJ1-4; D is undetermined. CDR3 size: 14 residues. Germline assignment: CDR1 SNHLY and CDR2 FYNNEI. V dropped 9 bases and J dropped 1 base, with 12 bases sitting between them. CDR3 bases: TGTGCCAGTACAGTCTCTCGAACTAATGAAAAACTGTTTTTT. Protein product: CASTVSRTNEKLFF.

This clone was recorded only once. V usage is TRBV11-1 and J usage is TRBJ2-3; no clear D gene. Germline V lookup: CDR1 SGHAT, CDR2 FQDESV (reference sequence). Trimming removed 2 bases at V and 6 bases at J, with 6 bases between. The CDR3 is 12 amino acids. CDR3 sequence (DNA): TGTGCCAGCAGCTTACACGGGGATACGCAGTATTTT. Protein product: CASSLHGDTQYF.

The J gene is TRBJ2-7, the V gene TRBV5-1; D gene unclear. The CDR3 sequence is 15 residues long. Per the germline V gene, CDR1 is SGHRS and CDR2 is YFSETQ. The V end was cut by 0 bases, the J end by 9 bases, with 19 bases between. CDR3 residues: CASSLDNQIRQAQYF. DNA of the CDR3: TGCGCCAGCAGCTTGGACAATCAAATCAGGCAAGCGCAGTACTTC.

The genes are TRBV6-6 and TRBJ2-1; possibly TRBD2 for D (7 bases). Germline CDR1 MNHNY, CDR2 SVGAGI (reference sequence). This CDR3 comprises 15 residues. The V gene lost 0 bases and the J gene lost 9 bases, with 15 bases spanning the gap. In nucleotides, the CDR3 is TGTGCCAGCAGTTACTCGGAGGGGGGGCCGGGTGAGCAGTTCTTC. It codes for CASSYSEGGPGEQFF.

The chain carries TRBV7-9 and TRBJ1-5; the D gene is possibly TRBD1 (6 bases). In germline, CDR1 is SEHNR, CDR2 FQNEAQ (reference sequence). CDR3 size: 17 residues. Trimming shortened V by 5 bases and J by 0 bases, and 17 bases separated the two germline ends. The CDR3 DNA reads as TGTGCCAGCAGCAGCAACGGATGGGGGCTTAGCAATCAGCCCCAGCATTTT. This sequence encodes CASSSNGWGLSNQPQHF.

The chain recombines TRBV28 with TRBJ2-5, with D uncertain. This CDR3 has 15 amino acids. The germline V and J ends were trimmed by 3 bases and 5 bases, with 16 bases remaining between them. Per germline, CDR1 MDHEN and CDR2 SYDVKM. CDR3 residues: CASSFLSLDAETQYF. The CDR3 nucleotides read TGTGCCAGCAGTTTTCTGTCCCTAGACGCTGAGACCCAGTACTTC.

The chain links TRBV6-5 to TRBJ1-4, with a possible D match to TRBD1 (5 bases). Per the germline V gene, CDR1 is MNHEY and CDR2 is SVGAGI. V was pared by 2 bases and J by 10 bases, with 20 bases between. The CDR3 extends over 16 amino acids. In nucleotides, the CDR3 is TGTGCCAGCAGTTACGGAATACAGTCATCTAGGGGAAAACTGTTTTTT. Translation: CASSYGIQSSRGKLFF.

This clone has a handful of counts. The V and J genes are TRBV18 and TRBJ2-4; D call uncertain. Trimming took off 3 bases at V and 1 base at J, with 4 bases between the two ends. This CDR3 spans 13 amino acids. Germline-derived CDR1 and CDR2 are KGHSH and LQKENI. CDR3 sequence: CASSPAAKNIQYF. The CDR3 bases are TGTGCCAGCTCACCCGCGGCCAAAAACATTCAGTACTTC.